A single sample is the source of the 30 T cell receptor beta chains below, sequenced in a study of blood T cell repertoires in COVID-19. Libraries were prepared by immunoSEQ multiplex PCR; TCRdb keeps only in-frame clonotypes and omits some of them. The sample records approximately 350,000 clones, roughly 90% being singletons. Sequenced material: peripheral blood. The receptors stem from a man aged 35-49 years with acute or convalescent COVID-19.

The CDR3 bases are TGTGCCAGCAGCCAGTACAGGGGTCAGGATCAGCCCCAGCATTTT. It translates to CASSQYRGQDQPQHF. This chain links TRBV2 with TRBJ1-5; the match to TRBD1 covers 7 bases. The V segment lost 6 bases and the J segment 5 bases; nucleotides outside the gene matches: 10. Germline lookup yields CDR1 SNHLY and CDR2 FYNNEI. The CDR3 is 15 amino acids.

The J gene is TRBJ2-3, the V gene TRBV27; TRBD1 matches 7 bases. This CDR3 has 16 residues. J was trimmed by 2 bases and V by 2 bases; bases with no gene match: 7. The germline CDR1 and CDR2 sequences are MNHEY and SMNVEV (reference sequence). The CDR3 nucleotides are TGTGCCAGCAGTTTAATCCGGACAGGCTCCACAGATACGCAGTATTTT. Its protein product is CASSLIRTGSTDTQYF.

This rearrangement joins TRBV6-2 or TRBV6-3 to TRBJ1-6; the match to TRBD1 covers 7 bases. The CDR3 contains 17 residues. Germline CDR1 is MNHEY and CDR2 is SVGEGT. The J segment lost 7 bases and the V segment lost 0 bases, leaving 9 bases of the junction unmatched. This CDR3 is CASSYSIGGTANSPLHF. DNA for the CDR3: TGTGCCAGCAGTTACTCGATAGGCGGGACAGCCAATTCACCCCTCCACTTT.

This chain joins TRBV10-3 and TRBJ2-4; TRBD2 agrees at 8 bases. The length of the CDR3 is 14 residues. V lost 5 bases and J lost 5; bases outside the gene matches: 5. CDR1 and CDR2 from the germline V gene are ENHRY and SYGVKD. CDR3 loop: CAISSPGLENIQYF. Here the CDR3 DNA reads TGTGCCATCAGTTCCCCGGGACTAGAAAACATTCAGTACTTC.

This clone was found a few times. The genes are TRBV2 and TRBJ1-1, with 7 positions matching TRBD1. Trimming cost V 5 bases and J 5 bases; bases outside gene matches: 5. The CDR3 sequence is 13 residues long. Germline values: CDR1 SNHLY, CDR2 FYNNEI. The CDR3 sequence is CASSTGDRTEAFF. The CDR3 DNA reads TGTGCCAGCAGTACAGGGGATCGGACTGAAGCTTTCTTT.

The rearrangement links TRBV28 to TRBJ2-7, with TRBD1 as a possible D gene (6 bases). Germline CDR1 reads MDHEN; CDR2 reads SYDVKM. V shed 4 bases and J shed 5 bases, with 18 bases lying between them. The CDR3 sequence is 15 residues long. CDR3 amino acids: CASSSDTTGTHEQYF. CDR3 DNA: TGTGCCAGCAGTTCAGATACTACAGGGACCCACGAGCAGTACTTC.

In this sample, this clone turned up once. The chain links TRBV7-2 to TRBJ1-1; D ambiguous. V gave up 1 base and J gave up 6 bases, with 12 bases separating them. The CDR3 loop spans 14 amino acids. CDR1 SGHTA and CDR2 FQGNSA come from the germline V gene. The CDR3 DNA sequence: TGTGCCAGCAGCTTAGTTAGAGGGCGCGCTGAAGCTTTCTTT. Translation gives CASSLVRGRAEAFF.

The J gene is TRBJ2-1, the V gene TRBV19; 11 bases are a match to TRBD2. The CDR3 covers 17 residues. Losses at the gene ends were 4 bases for V and 0 bases for J; bases not matched to a gene: 5. CDR1 and CDR2 (germline): LNHDA, SQIVND (reference sequence). For the CDR3, the DNA is TGTGCCAGTAGTACCCCTAGCGGGAGGATCTCCTACAATGAGCAGTTCTTC. It codes for CASSTPSGRISYNEQFF. Full variable domain (remainder filled in from reference TRBV19 and TRBJ2-1): DGGITQSPKYLFRKEGQNVTLSCEQNLNHDAMYWYRQDPGQGLRLIYYSQIVNDFQKGDIAEGYSVSREKKESFPLTVTSAQKNPTAFYLCASSTPSGRISYNEQFFGPGTRLTVL.

The V gene is TRBV4-1, the J gene TRBJ1-6; 7 bases match TRBD1. The ends lost 4 bases at V and 6 bases at J; junction bases unmatched: 6. The CDR3 extends over 15 amino acids. Germline values: CDR1 MGHRA, CDR2 YSYEKL. The chain's CDR3 is CASSPDRDGNSPLHF. The CDR3 DNA reads TGCGCCAGCAGCCCAGACAGGGATGGTAATTCACCCCTCCACTTT.

This rearrangement joins TRBV10-3 to TRBJ1-1; 10 nucleotides align to TRBD1. Germline-derived CDR1 and CDR2 are ENHRY and SYGVKD. V was clipped by 1 base and J by 4 bases; unmatched bases: 3. CDR3 length equals 15 residues. The CDR3 spells CAISEWGQGTTEAFF. In DNA form, the CDR3 reads TGTGCCATCAGTGAGTGGGGACAGGGGACCACTGAAGCTTTCTTT.

The rearrangement links TRBV5-1 to TRBJ2-1; TRBD2 agrees at 10 bases. This CDR3 has 16 amino acids. CDR1 is SGHRS, CDR2 YFSETQ, per germline. The trim removed 1 base at V and 6 bases at J, leaving 7 bases unmatched. The CDR3 nucleotides read TGCGCCAGCAGCTTGTCGCTAGCGGGAGTAGTCAATGAGCAGTTCTTC. This translates into CASSLSLAGVVNEQFF.

This clone was recorded only once. The CDR3 loop is CASSRDRRWRSPLHF. CDR3 DNA sequence: TGTGCCAGCAGCCGGGACAGGAGGTGGCGGTCACCCCTCCACTTT. J is TRBJ1-6 and V is TRBV5-6, with 8 bases aligning to TRBD1. Germline values: CDR1 SGHDT, CDR2 YYEEEE. V was pared by 4 bases and J by 10 bases, with 10 bases of the junction left unmatched. The CDR3 sequence is 15 residues long.

This clone was detected only a few times. This chain connects TRBV6-5 to TRBJ2-1; 8 nucleotides match TRBD2. Germline V gene sequence: CDR1 MNHEY, CDR2 SVGAGI. The CDR3 is 15 residues long. With 2 bases clipped from V and 1 base from J, the junction kept 1 base outside the gene matches. CDR3 sequence (DNA): TGTGCCAGCAGTTACGGACTAGCTTCCTACAATGAGCAGTTCTTC. It codes for CASSYGLASYNEQFF.

The gene calls are TRBV5-1 and TRBJ1-1; TRBD1 might be the D (6 bases). V shed 3 bases and J shed 3 bases, with 18 bases lying between them. This CDR3 spans 16 amino acids. Germline V gene lookup returns CDR1 SGHRS and CDR2 YFSETQ. The CDR3 here is CASSSRNRVVDTEAFF. The CDR3 DNA reads as TGCGCCAGCAGCTCCCGCAACAGGGTGGTGGACACTGAAGCTTTCTTT.

V gene TRBV12-3 or TRBV12-4 combines with J gene TRBJ1-2; D gene unclear. V was trimmed by 0 bases and J by 8 bases, leaving 10 bases between them. This CDR3 is built from 13 residues. In nucleotides, the CDR3 is TGTGCCAGCAGTTTAGCGTCTTGGCGGGGCTACACCTTC. Protein sequence: CASSLASWRGYTF.

The genes are TRBV27 and TRBJ1-1, with D maybe TRBD1 (5 bases). Germline CDR1 and CDR2: MNHEY and SMNVEV (reference sequence). The CDR3 loop spans 13 amino acids. The V and J ends lost 6 bases and 2 bases respectively, with 10 bases between them. The CDR3 nucleotides read TGTGCCAGCAGCATACAGGTAAACACTGAAGCTTTCTTT. Translation gives CASSIQVNTEAFF.

This chain joins TRBV18 and TRBJ2-7; the match to TRBD2 covers 7 bases. V shed 1 base, J shed 6 bases, and the junction held 3 bases outside the gene matches. The CDR3 has 13 residues. CDR1 KGHSH and CDR2 LQKENI come from the germline V gene. CDR3 coding DNA: TGTGCCAGCTCACCACAGGGGAGGGCCGAGCAGTACTTC. This sequence encodes CASSPQGRAEQYF.

The gene calls are TRBV10-3 and TRBJ1-1; 7 bases fit TRBD1. The CDR3 totals 17 residues. The V gene's germline CDR1 is ENHRY and CDR2 SYGVKD. V shed 4 bases and J 0 bases; nucleotides not matched to a gene: 11. The CDR3 DNA reads TGTGCCATCAGTGGAGGAGGGGGCGGTTCGATGAACACTGAAGCTTTCTTT. This sequence encodes CAISGGGGGSMNTEAFF.

The rearrangement links TRBV10-1 to TRBJ1-3; no clear D. In germline, CDR1 is WNHNN, CDR2 SYGVQD (reference sequence). The CDR3 contains 16 residues. The V end lost 6 bases, the J end lost 0 bases, and 15 bases lay between the germline ends. The CDR3 reads CASRPPLRSSGNTIYF. In DNA form, the CDR3 reads TGCGCCAGCAGACCCCCACTTCGGAGCTCTGGAAACACCATATATTTT.

The chain joins TRBV6-5 to TRBJ2-3; TRBD1 matches 9 bases. Germline loops: CDR1 MNHEY, CDR2 SVGAGI. Trimming cost V 0 bases and J 4 bases; bases outside gene matches: 5. The CDR3 consists of 16 residues. For the CDR3, the DNA is TGTGCCAGCAGTTACTCTGACAGGGGGTGGGCAGATACGCAGTATTTT. It yields the protein CASSYSDRGWADTQYF.

The table lists this clone with a few counts. The gene calls are TRBV7-5 and TRBJ2-1; the table's D call TRBD2 went unverified against the DNA. TRBV7-5 is recorded as a pseudogene. There are 15 residues in the CDR3. The CDR3 region is CARSPRLAAYNEQFF. For the CDR3, the DNA is TGTGCCAGAAGCCCCCGCCTAGCGGCGTACAATGAGCAGTTCTTC.

The chain combines TRBV2 with TRBJ2-3; the D gene is possibly TRBD2 (6 bases). Germline V lookup: CDR1 SNHLY, CDR2 FYNNEI. The V end lost 3 bases, the J end lost 10 bases, and 11 bases lay between the germline ends. The length of the CDR3 is 12 residues. Here the CDR3 DNA reads TGTGCCAGCAGTGACTCTAGCGAGGCGCAGTATTTT. Its translation is CASSDSSEAQYF.

The rearrangement joins TRBV3-1 (or the pseudogene TRBV3-2) to TRBJ2-7; D is unresolved. The CDR3 is 13 residues long. Trimming pared 3 bases from V and 11 bases from J, leaving 17 bases between. CDR1 and CDR2 (germline): LGHDT, YNNKEL (reference sequence). The CDR3 protein is CASSQFGRGEKYF. In DNA, the CDR3 is TGTGCCAGCAGCCAGTTCGGCCGAGGCGAAAAGTACTTC.

The CDR3 region has the DNA TGTGCCAGCAGCTGGGGACAGGCCTATCAGGGCTACACCTTC. Amino acid sequence: CASSWGQAYQGYTF. The chain is built from TRBV5-4 and TRBJ1-2; TRBD1 aligns across 8 bases. This CDR3 has 14 amino acids. Losses at the gene ends were 3 bases for V and 8 bases for J; bases not matched to a gene: 9. In germline, CDR1 is SGHNT, CDR2 YYREEE (reference sequence).

The CDR3 loop reads CAWSWGPLGNTEAFF. The CDR3 nucleotides read TGTGCCTGGAGTTGGGGGCCTCTCGGGAACACTGAAGCTTTCTTT. The genes are TRBV30 and TRBJ1-1; TRBD1 might be the D (6 bases). Germline CDR1 GTSNPN, CDR2 SVGIG (reference sequence). Trimming took off 2 bases at V and 1 base at J, with 14 bases between the two ends. The CDR3 is 15 amino acids.

The chain carries TRBV9 and TRBJ1-6, with TRBD1 matching over 10 bases. Germline V gene sequence: CDR1 SGDLS, CDR2 YYNGEE. This CDR3 region has 18 residues. V shed 4 bases, J shed 3 bases, and the junction held 10 bases outside the gene matches. This chain's CDR3 is CASSLPRQGAFYNSPLHF. The DNA for the CDR3 is TGTGCCAGCAGCCTACCTCGACAGGGGGCATTCTATAATTCACCCCTCCACTTT. Looking up the rest from reference TRBV9 and TRBJ1-6 gives the full variable domain: DSGVTQTPKHLITATGQRVTLRCSPRSGDLSVYWYQQSLDQGLQFLIQYYNGEERAKGNILERFSAQQFPDLHSELNLSSLELGDSALYFCASSLPRQGAFYNSPLHFGNGTRLTVT.

This CDR3 is CASSSSGLTYEQYF. The CDR3 DNA sequence: TGTGCCAGCAGTTCTAGCGGACTCACCTACGAGCAGTACTTC. The chain links TRBV28 to TRBJ2-7; TRBD2 matches at 7 bases. The CDR3 has 14 residues. The ends lost 4 bases at V and 2 bases at J; junction bases unmatched: 5. In germline, CDR1 is MDHEN, CDR2 SYDVKM.

V gene TRBV19 combines with J gene TRBJ2-3; 8 bases are shared with TRBD2. This CDR3 contains 12 residues. The junction had 1 base not matched to a gene; V was cut back by 1 base and J by 10 bases. Germline CDR1 and CDR2: LNHDA and SQIVND (reference sequence). As DNA, the CDR3 is TGTGCCAGTAGTATAGGGCGGGGGGCGCAGTATTTT. This sequence encodes CASSIGRGAQYF.

This clone was detected only once. The rearrangement links TRBV6-4 to TRBJ2-2; 9 positions agree with TRBD2. Per germline, CDR1 MRHNA and CDR2 SNTAGT. The CDR3 length is 17 residues. V gave up 0 bases and J gave up 1 base; unmatched junction bases: 3. In DNA, the CDR3 is TGTGCCAGCAGTGACTCAGGACTAGCGAGGAACACCGGGGAGCTGTTTTTT. It encodes CASSDSGLARNTGELFF.

The rearrangement links TRBV15 to TRBJ2-7; no reliable D call. Trimming pared 5 bases from V and 1 base from J, leaving 15 bases between. The CDR3 has 15 residues. Germline CDR1 is LNHNV and CDR2 is YYDKDF (reference sequence). CDR3 sequence (DNA): TGTGCCACCAGCGAAAGTAGGCGGAATTCCTACGAGCAGTACTTC. It translates to CATSESRRNSYEQYF.